Below, one T cell receptor beta chain is given with its context. This clone has only a few counts. Its antigen is unknown. No base-level quality is on record; no much larger clone is a single base apart. This record comes from a study of beta chain features in type 1 diabetes listed by TCRdb under 2018. Background on the whole study: Mean age, gender distribution, total cell number and subset yield did not differ between patients and healthy donors. A total of 100 million to 110 million sorted cells were examined across all samples, and a strong correlation was observed between cell number per subset and RNA yield. The study compared TCRB repertoires of sorted circulating CD4+ T cell subsets between recently diagnosed type 1 diabetes patients and matched healthy donors. Naive and central memory subsets were obtained from all 28 donors, but regulatory and stem cell-like memory subsets were isolated from only 8 patients and 8 healthy donors. What the work shows at the level of the full study, not this receptor alone: Because cDNA rather than genomic DNA was sequenced, highly expressing activated cells could have been over-represented, although no difference in activation and CD3 levels was found between groups. PCR may preferentially amplify shorter templates, but because patient and control samples were amplified and corrected together, any resulting skew would affect both groups equally. Because the HLA sub-analyses included only small numbers of individuals, any influence of HLA type on TCRB rearrangement was left unresolved. A moderate but significant shortening of TCRB CDR3 length was observed in type 1 diabetes patients in all four CD4+ subsets. At VDJ recombination sites, patients with type 1 diabetes made fewer insertions and deleted more nucleotides, a pattern implying thymic rearrangement abnormalities. Naive, central memory and regulatory TCRB repertoires appeared to be more alike among patients than among healthy donors.

All of the isolated RNA was reverse transcribed with the High Capacity cDNA Reverse Transcription Kit, so expressed TCRB transcripts were sequenced. Naive, central memory and regulatory T cell samples underwent deep immunoSEQ sequencing, averaging about 3.57 million total reads per sample. After sorted cells were lysed in RLT buffer, RNA was extracted with DNase-treated RNeasy Micro or Mini kits, with the choice depending on cell number. To prevent cross-contamination, every cell subset was processed on its own, while patient and healthy donor samples were processed together. The immunoSEQ multiplex PCR was used to amplify TCRB sequences from cDNA, yielding 87-bp fragments that span the CDR3 region. Sequencing of the amplicons was done on the Illumina HiSeq platform. On the study's bioinformatics: PCR bias was corrected computationally using synthetic template baselines, and reads within Hamming distance 2 were collapsed, with unmergeable singletons discarded. Reads were aligned against IMGT so that V, D and J genes, CDR3 length and insertions or deletions at six rearrangement sites could be assigned. Within each subset, clonotype counts were normalized to the number of sorted cells before true diversity and Gini coefficients were calculated with the tcR R package. The overlap coefficient, calculated on TCRB nucleotide sequences, was used to measure repertoire sharing. Out-of-frame TCRB sequences from naive cells were analyzed to stand in for the pre-selection repertoire. What TCRdb holds here is the immuneACCESS table cut down to in-frame rearrangements. Part of the clones is not present; checked against another copy, under half of the missing clones reflect an unresolved V gene, and the others are unexplained. Clonal size and the V and J genes are those of that table, whereas D and trimming came from the DNA. This sample is represented by roughly 500,000 clones; roughly 10% of them were singletons. 0.035% to 0.05% of the sample is held by the ten biggest clonotypes.

Each donor gave one peripheral blood draw, averaging about 100 mL, which was collected into heparinised tubes. A BD FACSAria II was used to sort naive, central memory, regulatory and stem cell-like memory CD4+ T cells with a panel that included CD45RO, CCR7, CD25, CD127, CD95 and CD27. Every sorted population had a purity above 95%. PBMCs were isolated right away by Lymphoprep density gradient centrifugation and were stained directly, without culture. So that batch effects would be minimized, each experiment stained and sorted samples in pairs, pairing one healthy donor with one patient. CDR1 SGHRS and CDR2 YFSETQ were looked up in the germline V gene. CDR3 length: 13 amino acids, cysteine to phenylalanine. CDR3 DNA only is kept here, 39 bases in frame from base 1. The junction shows trimming of 0 bases on V and 14 bases on J, plus 12 bases between the germline ends.

The chain is made from TRBV5-1 and TRBJ1-6, with an unclear D gene assignment. Sequencing was done on a sample of naive CD4+ T cells from blood. Reading the label with the study, this specimen's cell subset or site is: true naive CD4+ T cells. This sequence originates from a woman aged 18-35 years in good health. The CDR3 amino acid sequence is: CASSLEDGATLHF. The nucleotide sequence is TGCGCCAGCAGCTTGGAGGACGGAGCAACCCTCCACTTT. Reference TRBV5-1 and TRBJ1-6 genes cover what lies past the CDR3, so the full variable domain is KAGVTQTPRYLIKTRGQQVTLSCSPISGHRSVSWYQQTPGQGLQFLFEYFSETQRNKGNFPGRFSGRQFSNSRSEMNVSTLELGDSALYLCASSLEDGATLHFGNGTRLTVT.